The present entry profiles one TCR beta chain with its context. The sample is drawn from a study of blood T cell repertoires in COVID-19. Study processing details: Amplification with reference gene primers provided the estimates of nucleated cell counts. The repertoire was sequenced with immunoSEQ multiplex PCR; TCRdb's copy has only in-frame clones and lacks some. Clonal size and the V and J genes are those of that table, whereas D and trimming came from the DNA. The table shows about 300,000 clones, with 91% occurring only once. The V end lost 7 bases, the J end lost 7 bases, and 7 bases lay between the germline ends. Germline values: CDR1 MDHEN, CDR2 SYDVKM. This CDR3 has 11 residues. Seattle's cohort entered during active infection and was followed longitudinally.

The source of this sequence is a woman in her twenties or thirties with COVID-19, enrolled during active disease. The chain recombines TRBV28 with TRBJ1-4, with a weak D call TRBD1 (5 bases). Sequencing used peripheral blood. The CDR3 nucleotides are TGTGCCAGCACGGGGGGTGAAAAACTGTTTTTT. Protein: CASTGGEKLFF.